The 32 T cell receptor beta chains in this list originate from one sample, sequenced in a study of blood T cell repertoires in COVID-19. Clones were sequenced by immunoSEQ multiplex PCR, and TCRdb holds only the in-frame ones, with some missing. Of around 220,000 clones listed, 80% to 85% are singletons. Sample: peripheral blood. All receptors come from a human donor in a cohort sampled during active COVID-19.

This chain joins TRBV6-1 and TRBJ2-7; 8 bases match TRBD2. The CDR3 runs to 16 residues. V lost 2 bases to trimming and J lost 1 base; unmatched junction nucleotides: 7. Germline CDR1 MNHNS, CDR2 SASEGT. This chain's CDR3 is CASSEMELAESYEQYF. CDR3 sequence (DNA): TGTGCCAGCAGTGAAATGGAACTAGCGGAATCCTACGAGCAGTACTTC.

The chain couples TRBV7-2 to TRBJ2-7; perhaps TRBD2 as D (5 bases). The germline CDR1 and CDR2 sequences are SGHTA and FQGNSA. This CDR3 is 14 amino acids long. V lost 0 bases, J lost 7 bases, and 13 bases lay in between. In DNA form, the CDR3 reads TGTGCCAGCAGCTTAGCGGGAGTCCAGGAGGAGCAGTACTTC. This codes for CASSLAGVQEEQYF.

The chain couples TRBV7-9 to TRBJ2-1; 8 positions match TRBD2. Germline loops: CDR1 SEHNR, CDR2 FQNEAQ (reference sequence). The CDR3 runs 16 residues. The J segment lost 2 bases and the V segment lost 5 bases, leaving 8 bases of the junction unmatched. CDR3 region: CASSASSGRAYNEQFF. CDR3 DNA: TGTGCCAGCAGCGCCTCAAGCGGGAGAGCCTACAATGAGCAGTTCTTC.

This chain joins TRBV19 and TRBJ2-5; the match to TRBD2 covers 7 bases. The CDR3 is 13 amino acids. The J segment lost 3 bases and the V segment lost 5 bases, leaving 3 bases of the junction unmatched. The germline CDR1 and CDR2 sequences are LNHDA and SQIVND (reference sequence). The CDR3: CASSSSGKETQYF. The DNA for the CDR3 is TGTGCCAGTAGTTCTAGCGGTAAAGAGACCCAGTACTTC. The entire variable domain, with the rest obtained from reference TRBV19 and TRBJ2-5, is as follows: DGGITQSPKYLFRKEGQNVTLSCEQNLNHDAMYWYRQDPGQGLRLIYYSQIVNDFQKGDIAEGYSVSREKKESFPLTVTSAQKNPTAFYLCASSSSGKETQYFGPGTRLLVL.

This chain links TRBV6-5 with TRBJ1-5, with D uncertain. Per germline, CDR1 MNHEY and CDR2 SVGAGI. The V end lost 0 bases, the J end lost 2 bases, and 8 bases lay between the germline ends. The CDR3 has 15 amino acids. As DNA, the CDR3 is TGTGCCAGCAGTTACTCGGTAGGAGGCAATCAGCCCCAGCATTTT. Protein product: CASSYSVGGNQPQHF.

The chain couples TRBV19 to TRBJ1-4, with 8 bases aligning to TRBD1. Germline V gene sequence: CDR1 LNHDA, CDR2 SQIVND (reference sequence). This CDR3 has 14 amino acids. Trimming at V came to 9 bases and at J to 3 bases, leaving 6 bases not matched to a gene. The CDR3 region has the DNA TGTGCCAGCTGCCGGACAGGGTCTAATGAAAAACTGTTTTTT. It encodes CASCRTGSNEKLFF.

The CDR3 reads CASSPDRVGNTEAFF. In nucleotides, the CDR3 is TGTGCCAGCTCCCCCGACAGGGTGGGGAACACTGAAGCTTTCTTT. The chain couples TRBV18 to TRBJ1-1, with 7 bases matching TRBD1. Looked up from germline, CDR1 is KGHSH and CDR2 is LQKENI. This CDR3 has 15 amino acids. V shed 6 bases, J shed 1 base, and the junction held 8 bases outside the gene matches.

CDR3 in amino acids: CAWSVPRVGNQPQHF. The CDR3 DNA follows: TGTGCCTGGAGTGTACCCAGGGTTGGCAATCAGCCCCAGCATTTT. The chain combines TRBV30 with TRBJ1-5; tentatively, D is TRBD1 (5 bases). Germline V gives CDR1 GTSNPN, CDR2 SVGIG (reference sequence). CDR3 length: 15 residues. V was clipped by 0 bases and J by 2 bases, with 11 bases between them. The complete variable domain, with remaining parts taken from reference TRBV30 and TRBJ1-5, reads SQTIHQWPATLVQPVGSPLSLECTVEGTSNPNLYWYRQAAGRGLQLLFYSVGIGQISSEVPQNLSASRPQDRQFILSSKKLLLSDSGFYLCAWSVPRVGNQPQHFGDGTRLSIL.

This sequence joins TRBV28 and TRBJ2-7; perhaps TRBD2 as D (5 bases). Deletions cut 6 bases from V and 6 bases from J, with 18 bases between. This CDR3 is 14 amino acids long. Germline CDR1 is MDHEN and CDR2 is SYDVKM. CDR3 protein: CASRVLAAWGEQYF. The CDR3 DNA reads TGTGCCAGCAGAGTCCTAGCAGCCTGGGGCGAGCAGTACTTC.

The chain couples TRBV18 to TRBJ2-7; D unresolved. The V and J ends lost 6 bases and 0 bases respectively, with 15 bases between them. This CDR3 contains 15 residues. Germline CDR1 and CDR2: KGHSH and LQKENI. The CDR3 DNA follows: TGTGCCAGCTCGCCCTACGGTAGGAGCTCCTACGAGCAGTACTTC. The encoded protein is CASSPYGRSSYEQYF.

This chain links TRBV9 with TRBJ2-6; maybe TRBD1 (5 bases). The CDR3 is 17 residues long. The V gene lost 1 base and the J gene lost 0 bases, with 11 bases spanning the gap. Germline CDR1 is SGDLS and CDR2 is YYNGEE. The CDR3 here is CASSVYSRVSGANVLTF. The CDR3 coding sequence is TGTGCCAGCAGCGTATACTCCAGGGTCTCTGGGGCCAACGTCCTGACTTTC.

This chain uses TRBV12-5 with TRBJ2-5; no reliable D call. The CDR3 is 13 residues long. Germline assignment: CDR1 LGHNT and CDR2 FRNRAP. The V end was cut by 5 bases, the J end by 5 bases, with 12 bases between. The CDR3 loop is CASGGASRETQYF. DNA for the CDR3: TGTGCTAGTGGTGGAGCGAGCCGGGAGACCCAGTACTTC.

The genes are TRBV5-4 and TRBJ1-1; TRBD1 matches at 7 bases. Germline loops: CDR1 SGHNT, CDR2 YYREEE (reference sequence). The V gene end was trimmed by 4 bases and the J gene end by 12 bases; junction bases not matched to a gene: 9. CDR3 length equals 12 residues. The CDR3 region is CASSPGTVDTFF. The CDR3 DNA reads as TGTGCCAGCAGCCCCGGGACAGTCGATACTTTCTTT.

The rearrangement links TRBV20-1 to TRBJ1-2, with a possible D match to TRBD1 (6 bases). Trimming shortened V by 6 bases and J by 8 bases, and 10 bases separated the two germline ends. This CDR3 comprises 10 residues. Germline assignment: CDR1 DFQATT and CDR2 SNEGSKA (reference sequence). CDR3 sequence: CSATGSGYTF. Here the CDR3 DNA reads TGCAGTGCCACAGGGAGCGGCTACACCTTC.

The chain couples TRBV4-3 to TRBJ2-1; 7 bases line up with TRBD2. Germline trimming cut 6 bases from V and 1 base from J; bases unmatched to any gene: 6. This CDR3 spans 15 amino acids. The germline V gene has CDR1 LGHNA and CDR2 YSLEER. For the CDR3, the DNA is TGCGCCAGCAGGGTCGGACTAGATTCCTACAATGAGCAGTTCTTC. Its protein is CASRVGLDSYNEQFF.

The chain joins TRBV19 to TRBJ2-6, with D uncertain. V lost 3 bases, J lost 0 bases, and 6 bases lay in between. Germline V gene lookup returns CDR1 LNHDA and CDR2 SQIVND (reference sequence). The CDR3 length is 15 residues. The CDR3 DNA reads TGTGCCAGTAGTATCCCCCACTCTGGGGCCAACGTCCTGACTTTC. Amino acid sequence: CASSIPHSGANVLTF.

The rearrangement links TRBV6-1 to TRBJ2-7; 10 positions match TRBD1. Germline trimming cut 2 bases from V and 4 bases from J; bases unmatched to any gene: 5. The CDR3 extends over 15 amino acids. Germline CDR1 is MNHNS and CDR2 is SASEGT. The CDR3 protein is CASSELDRGPYEQYF. Here the CDR3 DNA reads TGTGCCAGCAGTGAATTAGACAGGGGGCCATACGAGCAGTACTTC.

The genes are TRBV28 and TRBJ1-5; D might be TRBD1 (5 bases). This CDR3 is built from 14 residues. The germline V gene has CDR1 MDHEN and CDR2 SYDVKM. V was trimmed by 3 bases and J by 1 base, leaving 7 bases between them. The CDR3 here is CASSFGGSNQPQHF. CDR3 nucleotide sequence: TGTGCCAGCAGTTTTGGGGGGAGCAATCAGCCCCAGCATTTT.

V and J are TRBV30 and TRBJ1-2; no firm D call. This CDR3 has 13 residues. Germline V gene data show CDR1 as GTSNPN and CDR2 as SVGIG (reference sequence). V was clipped by 0 bases and J by 7 bases, with 12 bases between them. The CDR3: CAWSVLSRTGYTF. The CDR3 DNA sequence: TGTGCCTGGAGTGTACTTAGCCGCACTGGCTACACCTTC.

V gene TRBV19 combines with J gene TRBJ2-1, with D tentatively TRBD2 (6 bases). Germline loops: CDR1 LNHDA, CDR2 SQIVND (reference sequence). The CDR3 is 18 amino acids. The V gene lost 5 bases and the J gene lost 0 bases, with 20 bases spanning the gap. DNA for the CDR3: TGTGCCAGTAGTTTCTTCGGTGGGGGAGGCCGCTCCTACAATGAGCAGTTCTTC. It codes for CASSFFGGGGRSYNEQFF.

The chain is built from TRBV15 and TRBJ2-7, with 7 bases aligning to TRBD1. The CDR3 consists of 13 residues. The V gene end was trimmed by 4 bases and the J gene end by 6 bases; junction bases not matched to a gene: 6. Germline lookup yields CDR1 LNHNV and CDR2 YYDKDF (reference sequence). The CDR3 spells CATSKAWDSEQYF. In DNA form, the CDR3 reads TGTGCCACCAGCAAAGCCTGGGACAGCGAGCAGTACTTC.

This clone occurred a few times. The chain joins TRBV7-9 to TRBJ2-3, with 7 nucleotides matching TRBD2. V trimming: 5 bases; J trimming: 3 bases; junction bases outside the gene matches: 8. This CDR3 region has 15 residues. Germline CDR1 SEHNR, CDR2 FQNEAQ (reference sequence). The CDR3 DNA reads TGTGCCAGCAGCCCCGGGGGGAGTAGGACAGATACGCAGTATTTT. Amino acid sequence: CASSPGGSRTDTQYF.

CDR3 bases: TGTGCCAGCAGGTTTAGAGGGCCGGGTACAGATACGCAGTATTTT. Protein: CASRFRGPGTDTQYF. This rearrangement joins TRBV21-1 to TRBJ2-3; TRBD2 is taken as the D call from the table, unchecked against the DNA. TRBV21-1 is marked as a pseudogene. The CDR3 runs 15 residues.

This clone is a singleton in its sample. This sequence joins TRBV28 and TRBJ2-7; 7 positions agree with TRBD2. V gave up 10 bases and J gave up 0 bases; unmatched junction bases: 6. The CDR3 extends over 13 amino acids. Germline lookup yields CDR1 MDHEN and CDR2 SYDVKM. CDR3 sequence reads: CATRGVRSYEQYF. As DNA, the CDR3 is TGTGCCACTCGGGGGGTTCGCTCCTACGAGCAGTACTTC.

The rearrangement uses TRBV27 and TRBJ1-1; TRBD1 agrees at 8 bases. V dropped 3 bases and J dropped 1; count of bases not matched to a gene: 13. In germline, CDR1 is MNHEY, CDR2 SMNVEV (reference sequence). The CDR3 runs 18 residues. CDR3 loop: CASSFSAGQGWRNTEAFF. CDR3 bases: TGTGCCAGCAGTTTTTCCGCCGGACAGGGATGGAGGAACACTGAAGCTTTCTTT.

The chain joins TRBV9 to TRBJ2-3; D unresolved. V lost 4 bases, J lost 4 bases, and 10 bases lay in between. Per germline, CDR1 SGDLS and CDR2 YYNGEE. The CDR3 runs 13 residues. CDR3 DNA sequence: TGTGCCAGCAGCCCCCTAAGCGCAGATACGCAGTATTTT. Translated: CASSPLSADTQYF.

The chain couples TRBV3-1 (or the pseudogene TRBV3-2) to TRBJ1-5, with 8 bases matching TRBD1. The CDR3 loop spans 15 amino acids. V was pared by 5 bases and J by 0 bases, with 3 bases of the junction left unmatched. Germline V gene sequence: CDR1 LGHDT, CDR2 YNNKEL (reference sequence). CDR3 DNA sequence: TGTGCCAGCAGCTATGGGACAGGTAGCAATCAGCCCCAGCATTTT. Translated: CASSYGTGSNQPQHF.

The V gene is TRBV3-1 (or the pseudogene TRBV3-2), the J gene TRBJ2-5; 11 positions agree with TRBD2. The germline V gene encodes CDR1 LGHDT and CDR2 YNNKEL (reference sequence). This CDR3 region has 15 residues. With V trimmed by 3 bases and J by 2 bases, 2 bases remained unmatched. This chain's CDR3 is CASSHRLAGQETQYF. CDR3 DNA sequence: TGTGCCAGCAGCCACCGACTAGCGGGGCAAGAGACCCAGTACTTC.

The V gene is TRBV2, the J gene TRBJ1-2, with D tentatively TRBD1 (5 bases). The V end was cut by 4 bases, the J end by 1 base, with 19 bases between. The CDR3 is made up of 17 amino acids. Germline V gives CDR1 SNHLY, CDR2 FYNNEI. CDR3 coding DNA: TGTGCCAGCAGTGCGGCGGGGGATCCTAATTATAACTATGGCTACACCTTC. Amino acid sequence: CASSAAGDPNYNYGYTF.

This chain joins TRBV28 and TRBJ1-1; 8 bases are a match to TRBD1. The CDR3 loop spans 14 amino acids. Germline CDR1 is MDHEN and CDR2 is SYDVKM. J was trimmed by 7 bases and V by 5 bases; bases with no gene match: 9. The CDR3 DNA reads as TGTGCCAGCAGTCCACGACAGGGGAGAGGTGAAGCTTTCTTT. Amino acids: CASSPRQGRGEAFF.

The rearrangement uses TRBV7-2 and TRBJ2-1; perhaps TRBD1 as D (6 bases). Germline values: CDR1 SGHTA, CDR2 FQGNSA. The CDR3 extends over 15 amino acids. Trimming stripped 5 bases from V and 4 bases from J, with 15 bases between. For the CDR3, the DNA is TGTGCCAGCAGCCCGACAGGCGACCTTTACAATGAGCAGTTCTTC. Protein: CASSPTGDLYNEQFF.

CDR3 sequence: CASRWTGQYSNQPQHF. CDR3 nucleotides: TGTGCCAGCAGATGGACGGGACAGTATAGCAATCAGCCCCAGCATTTT. The chain carries TRBV28 and TRBJ1-5; the match to TRBD1 covers 7 bases. This CDR3 is built from 16 residues. Germline V gene sequence: CDR1 MDHEN, CDR2 SYDVKM. V lost 6 bases, J lost 0 bases, and 8 bases stayed unmatched.